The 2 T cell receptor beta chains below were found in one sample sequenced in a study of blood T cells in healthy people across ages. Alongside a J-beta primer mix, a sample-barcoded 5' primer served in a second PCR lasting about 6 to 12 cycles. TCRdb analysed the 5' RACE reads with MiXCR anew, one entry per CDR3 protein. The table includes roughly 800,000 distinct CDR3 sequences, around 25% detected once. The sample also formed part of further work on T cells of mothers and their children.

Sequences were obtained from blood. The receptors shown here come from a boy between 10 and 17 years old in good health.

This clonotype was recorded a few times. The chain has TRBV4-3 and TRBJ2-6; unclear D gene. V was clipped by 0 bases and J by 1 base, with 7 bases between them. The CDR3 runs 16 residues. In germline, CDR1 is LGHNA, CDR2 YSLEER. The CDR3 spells CASSQDVASGANVLTF. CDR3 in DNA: TGCGCCAGCAGCCAAGATGTGGCTTCTGGGGCCAACGTCCTGACTTTC.

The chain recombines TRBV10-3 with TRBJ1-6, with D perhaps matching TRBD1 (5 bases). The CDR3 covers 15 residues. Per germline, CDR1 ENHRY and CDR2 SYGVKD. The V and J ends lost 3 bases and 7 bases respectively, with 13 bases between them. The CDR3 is CAISDRGQQNSPLHF. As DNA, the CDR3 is TGTGCCATCAGTGATAGGGGCCAGCAAAATTCACCCCTCCACTTT.